This T cell receptor beta chain was found in a study of Graves' ophthalmopathy and Graves' hyperthyroidism. Where ophthalmopathy was absent within 18 months of follow-up, hyperthyroidism was stable. Diagnosis was based on clinical symptoms, serum thyroxine, TRAb, thyroid ultrasound and orbital computed tomography. Fresh peripheral blood, about 9.3 ml, was the PBMC source. The CDR3 runs to 15 residues. V was clipped by 1 base and J by 4 bases; unmatched bases: 6. This clonotype came up many times. RNA served as the template for amplifying TCR beta CDR3 regions. First-round RT-PCR with HTBI primers preceded a second-round multiplex PCR. MiXCR was run by TCRdb on the multiplex PCR reads, yielding one entry per CDR3 protein. This table holds about 390,000 distinct CDR3 sequences, 15% found once.

Sequencing input: peripheral blood. The receptor's source is a woman aged 18-29 years with stable Graves' hyperthyroidism. The J gene is TRBJ1-2, the V gene TRBV12-3 or TRBV12-4; TRBD1 matches at 7 bases. In DNA, the CDR3 is TGTGCCAGCAGTTTAGATCACAGGGGCTCCTATGGCTACACCTTC. This codes for CASSLDHRGSYGYTF.